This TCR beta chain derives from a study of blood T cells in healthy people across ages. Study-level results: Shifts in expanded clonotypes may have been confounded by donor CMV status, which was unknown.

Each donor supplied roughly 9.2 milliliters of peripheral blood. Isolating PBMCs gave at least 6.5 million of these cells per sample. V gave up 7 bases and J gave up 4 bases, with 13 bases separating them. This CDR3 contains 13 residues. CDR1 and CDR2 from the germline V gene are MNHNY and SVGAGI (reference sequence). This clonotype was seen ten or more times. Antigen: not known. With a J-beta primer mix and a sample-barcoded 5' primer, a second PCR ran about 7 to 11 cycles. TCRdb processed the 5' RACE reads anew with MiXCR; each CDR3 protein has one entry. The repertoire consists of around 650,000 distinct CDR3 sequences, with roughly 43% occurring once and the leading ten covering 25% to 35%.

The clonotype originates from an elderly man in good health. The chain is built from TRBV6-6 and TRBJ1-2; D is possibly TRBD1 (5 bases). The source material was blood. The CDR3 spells CASTGGRGYGYTF. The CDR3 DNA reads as TGTGCCAGCACCGGGGGGAGGGGCTATGGCTACACCTTC.